Listed here are 18 T cell receptor beta chains from one sample, sequenced in a study of blood T cell repertoires in COVID-19 (dated by TCRdb to 2018 to 2020). The method was the immunoSEQ multiplex PCR assay. In TCRdb, the immuneACCESS table is reduced to in-frame sequences with V and J assigned. These tables do not hold every clone; where another copy was compared, an unresolved V gene accounts for under half, and the others remain unexplained. The table for this sample lists around 380,000 clones; around 87% of them were counted only once. Clones ranked in the top ten supply around 1.3% of the sample. Input material: PBMCs or T cells enriched from blood (not recorded which). Source of these receptors: a man aged 25 to 40 who had recovered from COVID-19.

For this clone: Within the sample, other DNA sequences also encode this same CDR3. V gene TRBV2 combines with J gene TRBJ2-3; 8 positions agree with TRBD1. The J segment lost 4 bases and the V segment lost 4 bases, leaving 4 bases of the junction unmatched. CDR1 is SNHLY, CDR2 FYNNEI, per germline. The CDR3 consists of 14 residues. Here the CDR3 reads CASSADRGADTQYF. CDR3 sequence (DNA): TGTGCCAGCAGTGCCGACAGGGGTGCAGATACGCAGTATTTT.

The chain carries TRBV30 and TRBJ1-6; 7 bases agree with TRBD1. This CDR3 is 14 amino acids long. The germline V gene encodes CDR1 GTSNPN and CDR2 SVGIG (reference sequence). The ends lost 8 bases at V and 7 bases at J; junction bases unmatched: 11. The CDR3 DNA is TGTGCCAGGCAGCAGGGGGTTCTCAATTCACCCCTCCACTTT. It codes for CARQQGVLNSPLHF.

The table lists this clone with a count of one. The chain employs TRBV15 and TRBJ1-4, with D possibly being TRBD1 (6 bases). CDR3 length: 15 amino acids. Germline V gives CDR1 LNHNV, CDR2 YYDKDF (reference sequence). V lost 5 bases, J lost 7 bases, and 17 bases lay in between. This chain's CDR3 is CATSFRRGAGEKLFF. The CDR3 DNA reads as TGTGCCACCAGCTTCCGTCGGGGGGCGGGTGAAAAACTGTTTTTT.

V and J are TRBV19 and TRBJ1-2; a possible D gene is TRBD1 (6 bases). Germline V gene data show CDR1 as LNHDA and CDR2 as SQIVND (reference sequence). Trimming removed 3 bases at V and 4 bases at J, with 18 bases between. The CDR3 runs to 16 residues. The chain's CDR3 is CASSITQGTRSYGYTF. Here the CDR3 DNA reads TGTGCCAGTAGTATCACTCAGGGGACACGGAGCTATGGCTACACCTTC.

The chain uses TRBV30 and TRBJ2-3, with 16 bases that match TRBD2. Germline values: CDR1 GTSNPN, CDR2 SVGIG (reference sequence). The trim removed 5 bases at V and 7 bases at J, leaving 6 bases unmatched. The CDR3 has 15 residues. The CDR3 loop is CAWAGLAGGINTQYF. The CDR3 DNA reads as TGTGCCTGGGCGGGACTAGCGGGGGGGATAAATACGCAGTATTTT.

This clone was picked up one time. The J gene is TRBJ1-4, the V gene TRBV7-2, with TRBD1 matching over 7 bases. The CDR3 runs to 14 residues. CDR1 is SGHTA and CDR2 is FQGNSA in the germline V gene. V lost 5 bases to trimming and J lost 4 bases; unmatched junction nucleotides: 4. The CDR3 here is CASSARDSNEKLFF. CDR3 DNA sequence: TGTGCCAGCAGCGCTAGGGACAGTAATGAAAAACTGTTTTTT.

This rearrangement joins TRBV5-1 to TRBJ2-2, with 14 bases matching TRBD2. The CDR3 covers 17 residues. Germline V gene lookup returns CDR1 SGHRS and CDR2 YFSETQ. V lost 2 bases to trimming and J lost 4 bases; unmatched junction nucleotides: 4. CDR3 sequence reads: CASSLQGLAGATGELFF. For the CDR3, the DNA is TGCGCCAGCAGCTTACAGGGACTAGCGGGGGCCACCGGGGAGCTGTTTTTT.

The chain recombines TRBV6-5 with TRBJ2-5; 8 nucleotides align to TRBD1. CDR3 length: 14 residues. Germline CDR1 is MNHEY and CDR2 is SVGAGI. Trimming cost V 7 bases and J 1 base; bases outside gene matches: 5. CDR3 DNA: TGTGCCAGCAACCCAGACAGGGGCCAAGAGACCCAGTACTTC. Amino acid sequence: CASNPDRGQETQYF.

The chain employs TRBV4-3 and TRBJ2-2, with 9 bases fitting TRBD2. The V segment lost 4 bases and the J segment 2 bases; nucleotides outside the gene matches: 5. Germline V gene lookup returns CDR1 LGHNA and CDR2 YSLEER. The CDR3 loop spans 16 amino acids. CDR3 region: CASSRERGANTGELFF. CDR3 DNA sequence: TGCGCCAGCAGCCGAGAGCGGGGGGCTAACACCGGGGAGCTGTTTTTT.

The rearrangement joins TRBV5-1 to TRBJ1-4; no clear D gene. V was shortened by 6 bases and J by 6 bases, with 9 bases between the two germline ends. CDR3 length: 12 residues. Germline CDR1 SGHRS, CDR2 YFSETQ. The CDR3 reads CASIGRDEKLFF. In nucleotides, the CDR3 is TGCGCCAGCATCGGGAGGGATGAAAAACTGTTTTTT.

V and J are TRBV27 and TRBJ1-6, with 9 nucleotides matching TRBD1. The CDR3 loop spans 15 amino acids. Germline-derived CDR1 and CDR2 are MNHEY and SMNVEV (reference sequence). The J segment lost 10 bases and the V segment lost 9 bases, leaving 13 bases of the junction unmatched. The CDR3 DNA is TGTGCCAGTACAGGGGGCCCCGGGATCGGCTCACCCCTCCACTTT. This translates into CASTGGPGIGSPLHF.

The chain has TRBV10-2 and TRBJ1-2, with 7 positions matching TRBD1. CDR3 length: 15 amino acids. The germline CDR1 and CDR2 sequences are WSHSY and SAAADI. V lost 3 bases, J lost 1 base, and 5 bases stayed unmatched. This chain's CDR3 is CASSDLGQINYGYTF. The DNA of the CDR3 is TGCGCCAGCAGTGACTTGGGACAGATTAACTATGGCTACACCTTC.

This clone showed up just once. V usage is TRBV6-5 and J usage is TRBJ2-3; 12 bases match TRBD2. J was trimmed by 1 base and V by 10 bases; bases with no gene match: 6. Per the germline V gene, CDR1 is MNHEY and CDR2 is SVGAGI. This CDR3 is 15 amino acids long. CDR3 nucleotides: TGTGCCATCTCCCGGACTAGCGGGGGCACAGATACGCAGTATTTT. Protein sequence: CAISRTSGGTDTQYF.

The CDR3 sequence: CASTQRWDLMSGDTEAFF. For the CDR3, the DNA is TGTGCCAGCACTCAGAGATGGGATTTAATGTCGGGGGACACTGAAGCTTTCTTT. The chain has TRBV11-2 and TRBJ1-1; tentatively, D is TRBD1 (5 bases). The V end lost 7 bases, the J end lost 3 bases, and 27 bases lay between the germline ends. Germline V CDR1 and CDR2: SGHAT, FQNNGV. The CDR3 runs to 18 residues.

The V and J genes are TRBV11-2 and TRBJ2-7; TRBD1 matches 9 bases. V shed 6 bases and J 7 bases; nucleotides not matched to a gene: 7. The CDR3 has 13 amino acids. From germline, CDR1 is SGHAT and CDR2 FQNNGV. CDR3 loop: CASSQQGAGEQYF. The CDR3 bases are TGTGCCAGCAGTCAACAGGGGGCTGGGGAGCAGTACTTC.

The chain couples TRBV11-2 to TRBJ2-7, with D unclear. CDR1 is SGHAT and CDR2 is FQNNGV in the germline V gene. The length of the CDR3 is 14 residues. The V gene lost 5 bases and the J gene lost 1 base, with 12 bases spanning the gap. CDR3 sequence reads: CASSQTRGSYEQYF. As DNA, the CDR3 is TGTGCCAGCAGCCAAACCCGCGGATCCTACGAGCAGTACTTC.

This chain uses TRBV5-8 with TRBJ1-5; D might be TRBD1 (5 bases). The V end was cut by 2 bases, the J end by 5 bases, with 8 bases between. Germline V gives CDR1 SGHTS, CDR2 YDEGEE. There are 13 residues in the CDR3. The CDR3, as DNA: TGTGCCAGCAGCTTCGCCAGGGATCAGCCCCAGCATTTT. This translates into CASSFARDQPQHF. Together with reference TRBV5-8 and TRBJ1-5, the CDR3 gives the full variable domain: EAGVTQSPTHLIKTRGQQATLRCSPISGHTSVYWYQQALGLGLQFLLWYDEGEERNRGNFPPRFSGRQFPNYSSELNVNALELEDSALYLCASSFARDQPQHFGDGTRLSIL.

The chain is built from TRBV4-2 and TRBJ1-5, with 8 positions matching TRBD1. Germline V gives CDR1 LGHNA, CDR2 YNFKEQ. V was clipped by 0 bases and J by 5 bases; unmatched bases: 12. CDR3 length: 18 amino acids. This CDR3 reads CASSQDLGGRGLHQPQHF. CDR3 bases: TGTGCCAGCAGCCAAGATCTGGGGGGCAGGGGGCTTCATCAGCCCCAGCATTTT.